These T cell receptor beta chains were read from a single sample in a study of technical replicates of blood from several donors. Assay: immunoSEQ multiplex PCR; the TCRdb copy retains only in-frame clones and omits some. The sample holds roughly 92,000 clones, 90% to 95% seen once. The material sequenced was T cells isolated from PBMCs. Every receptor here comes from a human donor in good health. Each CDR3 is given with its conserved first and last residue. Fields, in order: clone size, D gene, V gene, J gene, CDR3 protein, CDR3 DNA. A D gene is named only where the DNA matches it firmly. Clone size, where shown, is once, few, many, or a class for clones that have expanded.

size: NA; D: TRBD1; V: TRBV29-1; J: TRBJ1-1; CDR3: CSADDRDNTEAFF; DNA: TGCAGCGCGGATGACAGGGATAACACTGAAGCTTTCTTT
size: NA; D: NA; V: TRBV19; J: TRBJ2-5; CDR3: CASRKETGFQETQYF; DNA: TGTGCCAGTAGAAAGGAAACAGGATTCCAAGAGACCCAGTACTTC
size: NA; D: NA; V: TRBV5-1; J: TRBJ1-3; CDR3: CASSLVQVSTTFSGNTIYF; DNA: TGCGCCAGCAGCTTAGTTCAGGTTTCGACAACTTTCTCTGGAAACACCATATATTTT
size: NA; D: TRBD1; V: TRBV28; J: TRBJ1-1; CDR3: CASSFLRQGNTEAFF; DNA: TGTGCCAGCAGTTTTCTTCGACAGGGTAACACTGAAGCTTTCTTT
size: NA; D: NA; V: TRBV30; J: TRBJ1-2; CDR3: CAWSVGGLGYGYTF; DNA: TGTGCCTGGAGTGTGGGGGGGCTTGGCTATGGCTACACCTTC
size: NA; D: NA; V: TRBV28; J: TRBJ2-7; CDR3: CASTPTVSYEQYF; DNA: TGTGCCAGCACCCCGACAGTCTCCTACGAGCAGTACTTC
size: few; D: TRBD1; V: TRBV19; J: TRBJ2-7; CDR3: CASSFNRGPYEQYF; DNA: TGTGCCAGTAGCTTCAACAGGGGACCCTACGAGCAGTACTTC
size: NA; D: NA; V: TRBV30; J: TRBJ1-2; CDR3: CAWSVRGPTTF; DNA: TGTGCCTGGAGTGTTAGGGGCCCGACCACCTTC
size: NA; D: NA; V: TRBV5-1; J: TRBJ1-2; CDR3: CASSSGVKDYGYTF; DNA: TGCGCCAGCAGCTCAGGGGTAAAGGACTATGGCTACACCTTC
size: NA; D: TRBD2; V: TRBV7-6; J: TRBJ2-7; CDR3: CAGSLLAGRVDEQYF; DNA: TGTGCCGGCAGCTTACTAGCGGGAAGAGTAGACGAGCAGTACTTC